The next 27 T cell receptor beta chains were all read from a single sample in a study of blood T cell repertoires in COVID-19. The assay was immunoSEQ multiplex PCR, and TCRdb's table has in-frame clones only and misses some. Of fewer than 120,000 clones in the sample, approximately 85% are singletons; the top ten hold approximately 15%. Sequencing was performed on peripheral blood. The source of these receptors is a woman in her fifties or sixties with acute or convalescent COVID-19.

DNA of the CDR3: TGTGCCAGCAGCCGACAGGGGTACGAGCAGTACTTC. It codes for CASSRQGYEQYF. The chain is built from TRBV7-9 and TRBJ2-7, with 8 bases matching TRBD1. CDR3 length equals 12 residues. Germline V gives CDR1 SEHNR, CDR2 FQNEAQ (reference sequence). Trimming took 5 bases from V and 4 from J; bases not matched to a gene: 1. Using reference TRBV7-9 and TRBJ2-7 for the parts outside the CDR3, the full variable domain is DTGVSQNPRHKITKRGQNVTFRCDPISEHNRLYWYRQTLGQGPEFLTYFQNEAQLEKSRLLSDRFSAERPKGSFSTLEIQRTEQGDSAMYLCASSRQGYEQYFGPGTRLTVT.

J is TRBJ1-2 and V is TRBV4-3; maybe TRBD1 (6 bases). The V and J ends lost 0 bases and 6 bases respectively, with 14 bases between them. The germline V gene has CDR1 LGHNA and CDR2 YSLEER. The CDR3 consists of 15 residues. CDR3 in amino acids: CASSQDFSGANGYTF. CDR3 DNA: TGCGCCAGCAGCCAAGATTTCTCAGGGGCCAATGGCTACACCTTC.

V is TRBV6-2 or TRBV6-3 and J is TRBJ1-2; a possible D gene is TRBD1 (5 bases). The germline gives CDR1 MNHEY, CDR2 SVGEGT. The CDR3 sequence is 15 residues long. V lost 5 bases to trimming and J lost 4 bases, with 17 bases between them. The CDR3 bases are TGTGCCAGCAGTCCAGAAGGGGCAGGGCCCTATGGCTACACCTTC. Protein sequence: CASSPEGAGPYGYTF.

The chain has TRBV11-2 and TRBJ1-5; 9 nucleotides match TRBD1. Germline V lookup: CDR1 SGHAT, CDR2 FQNNGV. The CDR3 sequence is 14 residues long. Unmatched junction bases numbered 3, after V lost 5 bases and J lost 4 bases. The chain's CDR3 is CASSRDRVNQPQHF. The CDR3 nucleotides are TGTGCCAGCAGCCGGGACAGGGTGAATCAGCCCCAGCATTTT.

The J gene is TRBJ1-2, the V gene TRBV7-9, with D perhaps TRBD1 (5 bases). Trimming removed 4 bases from V and 2 bases from J, with 14 bases in between. Germline V gene lookup returns CDR1 SEHNR and CDR2 FQNEAQ (reference sequence). The CDR3 is made up of 15 amino acids. The CDR3 bases are TGTGCCAGCAGCTCGAATACGCAGGGAAACTATGGCTACACCTTC. The encoded protein is CASSSNTQGNYGYTF.

This chain connects TRBV7-9 to TRBJ1-5, with D hard to call. CDR3 size: 12 residues. V was clipped by 2 bases and J by 5 bases, with 4 bases between them. CDR1 SEHNR and CDR2 FQNEAQ come from the germline V gene (reference sequence). The CDR3 reads CASSLQDQPQHF. As DNA, the CDR3 is TGTGCCAGCAGCTTACAGGATCAGCCCCAGCATTTT.

The V call is TRBV2, the J call TRBJ2-1; TRBD2 agrees at 10 bases. V shed 1 base and J 7 bases; nucleotides not matched to a gene: 4. The germline CDR1 and CDR2 sequences are SNHLY and FYNNEI. The CDR3 runs to 15 residues. The CDR3 DNA reads as TGTGCCAGCAGTGAAGAGAATAGCGGGGGGAATGAGCAGTTCTTC. Translation: CASSEENSGGNEQFF.

This chain connects TRBV9 to TRBJ1-4; 8 bases fit TRBD1. The V gene's germline CDR1 is SGDLS and CDR2 YYNGEE. V shed 3 bases and J 7 bases; nucleotides not matched to a gene: 5. The CDR3 covers 14 residues. DNA of the CDR3: TGTGCCAGCAGCGAGACACAGGGGGGTGAAAAACTGTTTTTT. It is translated as CASSETQGGEKLFF.

The chain combines TRBV5-5 with TRBJ2-7; D might be TRBD1 (5 bases). Germline V gene sequence: CDR1 SGHKS, CDR2 YYEKEE (reference sequence). V was clipped by 0 bases and J by 2 bases, with 12 bases between them. The CDR3 length is 15 residues. Here the CDR3 reads CASSLEPTGPYEQYF. The CDR3 DNA reads as TGTGCCAGCAGCTTGGAACCAACAGGTCCCTACGAGCAGTACTTC. Together with reference TRBV5-5 and TRBJ2-7, the CDR3 gives the full variable domain: DAGVTQSPTHLIKTRGQQVTLRCSPISGHKSVSWYQQVLGQGPQFIFQYYEKEERGRGNFPDRFSARQFPNYSSELNVNALLLGDSALYLCASSLEPTGPYEQYFGPGTRLTVT.

V gene TRBV4-1 combines with J gene TRBJ1-3; D is unresolved. Germline-derived CDR1 and CDR2 are MGHRA and YSYEKL. Trimming removed 1 base from V and 0 bases from J, with 7 bases in between. This CDR3 region has 15 residues. The chain's CDR3 is CASSQGQASGNTIYF. The CDR3 coding sequence is TGCGCCAGCAGCCAAGGACAAGCCTCTGGAAACACCATATATTTT.

V is TRBV4-3 and J is TRBJ2-7; tentative D call: TRBD1 (6 bases). CDR1 is LGHNA, CDR2 YSLEER, per germline. This CDR3 region has 16 residues. V gave up 1 base and J gave up 3 bases, with 16 bases separating them. The CDR3 loop is CASSQVGRTAYYEQYF. Written as DNA, the CDR3 is TGCGCCAGCAGCCAAGTTGGTAGGACAGCCTACTACGAGCAGTACTTC.

This chain joins TRBV30 and TRBJ1-2; TRBD1 matches at 7 bases. V shed 1 base and J 5 bases; nucleotides not matched to a gene: 4. Germline V gives CDR1 GTSNPN, CDR2 SVGIG (reference sequence). The CDR3 has 13 residues. CDR3 sequence (DNA): TGTGCCTGGAGTGGGGGACAGAGTTATGGCTACACCTTC. Its protein product is CAWSGGQSYGYTF.

The CDR3 DNA reads TGTGCCAGCAGCTTGGAGAGGTGGGGCAGGGAAGAGACCCAGTACTTC. This encodes CASSLERWGREETQYF. This rearrangement joins TRBV5-6 to TRBJ2-5, with D maybe TRBD1 (5 bases). V lost 0 bases and J lost 3, with 15 bases in between. There are 16 residues in the CDR3. Per germline, CDR1 SGHDT and CDR2 YYEEEE.

This chain connects TRBV7-9 to TRBJ1-6, with D possibly being TRBD1 (5 bases). Germline V lookup: CDR1 SEHNR, CDR2 FQNEAQ (reference sequence). The CDR3 length is 12 residues. Trimming cost V 4 bases and J 13 bases, with 11 bases left between them. This chain's CDR3 is CASSSYPGPLHF. CDR3 bases: TGTGCCAGCAGCTCCTACCCAGGGCCCCTCCACTTT.

This clone has more than one count but fewer than ten. The chain couples TRBV19 to TRBJ2-3, with 9 bases lining up with TRBD1. This CDR3 region has 14 residues. Germline V gene sequence: CDR1 LNHDA, CDR2 SQIVND (reference sequence). The junction had 2 bases not matched to a gene; V was cut back by 3 bases and J by 4 bases. CDR3: CASSIDRGADTQYF. CDR3 bases: TGTGCCAGTAGTATCGACAGGGGGGCAGATACGCAGTATTTT.

The chain has TRBV10-3 and TRBJ2-3; 8 nucleotides align to TRBD2. Germline values: CDR1 ENHRY, CDR2 SYGVKD. The V segment lost 3 bases and the J segment 6 bases; nucleotides outside the gene matches: 8. This CDR3 spans 15 amino acids. CDR3 DNA: TGTGCCATCAGTGATAGGCGGGGGGATGACGATACGCAGTATTTT. Translated: CAISDRRGDDDTQYF.

There are a few counts of this clone. This sequence joins TRBV27 and TRBJ1-6, with 8 bases fitting TRBD1. V shed 5 bases, J shed 8 bases, and the junction held 8 bases outside the gene matches. The CDR3 runs to 15 residues. CDR1 and CDR2 (germline): MNHEY, SMNVEV (reference sequence). CDR3 residues: CASSGLGQVYSPLHF. The CDR3 bases are TGTGCCAGCAGTGGCCTGGGACAGGTCTATTCACCCCTCCACTTT.

The genes are TRBV5-6 and TRBJ2-5, with D tentatively TRBD1 (5 bases). Germline V gene sequence: CDR1 SGHDT, CDR2 YYEEEE. Trimming shortened V by 0 bases and J by 4 bases, and 19 bases separated the two germline ends. The CDR3 is made up of 17 amino acids. This chain's CDR3 is CASSLETAYFSRETQYF. DNA of the CDR3: TGTGCCAGCAGCTTGGAGACAGCCTATTTTTCCAGAGAGACCCAGTACTTC.

V is TRBV29-1 and J is TRBJ1-4; TRBD1 aligns across 7 bases. The germline CDR1 and CDR2 sequences are SQVTM and ANQGSEA. V was pared by 7 bases and J by 5 bases, with 7 bases of the junction left unmatched. This CDR3 region has 13 residues. The chain's CDR3 is CSAVGTANEKLFF. CDR3 bases: TGCAGCGCCGTAGGGACAGCAAATGAAAAACTGTTTTTT.

J is TRBJ2-7 and V is TRBV5-1; D perhaps matches TRBD2 (6 bases). The length of the CDR3 is 14 residues. Trimming removed 0 bases from V and 4 bases from J, with 11 bases in between. From germline, CDR1 is SGHRS and CDR2 YFSETQ. CDR3 protein: CASSLGGAGYEQYF. In DNA, the CDR3 is TGCGCCAGCAGCTTGGGCGGGGCGGGGTACGAGCAGTACTTC.

This chain uses TRBV27 with TRBJ1-2; 9 bases line up with TRBD1. The CDR3 extends over 13 amino acids. Trimming removed 6 bases from V and 7 bases from J; junction bases left unmatched: 6. Germline V gene data show CDR1 as MNHEY and CDR2 as SMNVEV (reference sequence). The CDR3 DNA is TGTGCCAGCAGATTCCGGGACAGGGTTGGCTACACCTTC. Protein: CASRFRDRVGYTF.

The gene calls are TRBV30 and TRBJ1-6; D perhaps matches TRBD1 (6 bases). The CDR3 spans 15 residues. With 1 base removed from V and 5 bases from J, the gap between germline ends came to 12 bases. The germline V gene encodes CDR1 GTSNPN and CDR2 SVGIG (reference sequence). CDR3 protein: CAWSAGVFDNSPLHF. DNA of the CDR3: TGTGCCTGGAGTGCAGGGGTTTTTGATAATTCACCCCTCCACTTT.

The V and J genes are TRBV5-1 and TRBJ1-1, with TRBD1 as a possible D gene (5 bases). The CDR3 length is 15 residues. The germline V and J ends were trimmed by 0 bases and 3 bases, with 12 bases remaining between them. Per the germline V gene, CDR1 is SGHRS and CDR2 is YFSETQ. In DNA, the CDR3 is TGCGCCAGCAGCTTGGGGGTAGGAGGGGACACTGAAGCTTTCTTT. Amino acids: CASSLGVGGDTEAFF.

The chain combines TRBV9 with TRBJ2-7; maybe TRBD1 (6 bases). Germline loops: CDR1 SGDLS, CDR2 YYNGEE. CDR3 length: 14 residues. Trimming cost V 5 bases and J 2 bases, with 14 bases left between them. In DNA form, the CDR3 reads TGTGCCAGCAGTCTCCGGGACACCACCTACGAGCAGTACTTC. This codes for CASSLRDTTYEQYF.

The chain recombines TRBV7-9 with TRBJ1-2, with a weak D call TRBD1 (5 bases). CDR1 is SEHNR, CDR2 FQNEAQ, per germline (reference sequence). V was pared by 1 base and J by 4 bases, with 7 bases between. The CDR3 covers 13 residues. CDR3 amino acids: CASSLEQGYGYTF. The CDR3, as DNA: TGTGCCAGCAGCTTAGAGCAGGGCTATGGCTACACCTTC. The whole variable domain, filled in from reference TRBV7-9 and TRBJ1-2, reads DTGVSQNPRHKITKRGQNVTFRCDPISEHNRLYWYRQTLGQGPEFLTYFQNEAQLEKSRLLSDRFSAERPKGSFSTLEIQRTEQGDSAMYLCASSLEQGYGYTFGSGTRLTVV.

The V call is TRBV5-1, the J call TRBJ1-5, with a weak D call TRBD1 (6 bases). Trimming pared 2 bases from V and 5 bases from J, leaving 14 bases between. This CDR3 is built from 15 residues. CDR1 and CDR2 from the germline V gene are SGHRS and YFSETQ. The chain's CDR3 is CASSFLPGQDQPQHF. The DNA of the CDR3 is TGCGCCAGCAGCTTCCTACCGGGACAAGATCAGCCCCAGCATTTT.

This chain joins TRBV28 and TRBJ1-5, with TRBD1 matching over 8 bases. V lost 2 bases to trimming and J lost 6 bases; unmatched junction nucleotides: 6. Germline CDR1 reads MDHEN; CDR2 reads SYDVKM. The CDR3 extends over 15 amino acids. CDR3 nucleotides: TGTGCCAGCAGTTTAGCCCCAGGGGGCGGTCAGCCCCAGCATTTT. Protein sequence: CASSLAPGGGQPQHF.